A selection of T cell receptor beta chains follows, all from one sample in a study of OX40 agonist ivuxolimab in advanced cancers. TCRdb's table, derived via immunoSEQ multiplex PCR, lists solely in-frame clones and lacks some. The sample has about 76,000 clones; around four fifths are singletons. The material was CD4+ or CD8+ T cells sorted from blood, obtained in a trial of the OX40 agonist ivuxolimab. All receptors come from an adult with an advanced solid tumor such as melanoma, head and neck, liver or kidney cancer. Each CDR3 is given with its conserved first and last residue. Each record gives: CDR3 DNA, CDR3 protein, clone size, D gene, J gene, V gene. The D gene is left open where the match is weak. Clone size is not always given. Where it is, it says once, few, many or a class for expanded clones.

DNA: TGTGCCAGCACCCTTCCCGGGACAGCTAACTATGGCTACACCTTC; CDR3: CASTLPGTANYGYTF; size: medium-sized; D: TRBD1; J: TRBJ1-2; V: TRBV28
DNA: TGTGCCAGCAGCCCCGGACGGTTCCGCCAAGAGACCCAGTACTTC; CDR3: CASSPGRFRQETQYF; size: .; D: .; J: TRBJ2-5; V: TRBV7-2
DNA: TGCGCCAGCTACAGGGCCCAACCCTCCACCGGGGAGCTGTTTTTT; CDR3: CASYRAQPSTGELFF; size: .; D: .; J: TRBJ2-2; V: TRBV5-1
DNA: TGTGCCTGGAAACGGCCAGGGTTTGGCTACACCTTC; CDR3: CAWKRPGFGYTF; size: .; D: .; J: TRBJ1-2; V: TRBV30
DNA: TGTGCCAGCAGTTTAGTCATCTCGTGGGCAGGGGACGACGGCTACACCTTC; CDR3: CASSLVISWAGDDGYTF; size: .; D: .; J: TRBJ1-2; V: TRBV28
DNA: TGTGCCACCCAGCGGGACTCCTACGAGCAGTACTTC; CDR3: CATQRDSYEQYF; size: few; D: TRBD2; J: TRBJ2-7; V: TRBV28
DNA: TGTGCCAGCAGCACCGGACAGTCAAGCTCCTACAATGAGCAGTTCTTC; CDR3: CASSTGQSSSYNEQFF; size: .; D: .; J: TRBJ2-1; V: TRBV5-8
DNA: TGTGCCAGTAGCCCCTTGGGACAGGGGGCCGTCCGGGCCCTCCACTTT; CDR3: CASSPLGQGAVRALHF; size: .; D: TRBD1; J: TRBJ1-6; V: TRBV19
DNA: TGTGCCAGCAGCGCCCGGGACAGGACCACAGATACGCAGTATTTT; CDR3: CASSARDRTTDTQYF; size: .; D: TRBD1; J: TRBJ2-3; V: TRBV9
DNA: TGCGCCAGCAGCCAAGATACAGGGGGACAGCCCCAGCATTTT; CDR3: CASSQDTGGQPQHF; size: .; D: TRBD1; J: TRBJ1-5; V: TRBV4-1
DNA: TGTGCCAGCAGTGACCCACAGGGGGCGGATTATAATTCACCCCTCCACTTT; CDR3: CASSDPQGADYNSPLHF; size: .; D: TRBD1; J: TRBJ1-6; V: TRBV2
DNA: TGTGCCAGCAGCGTAGTTGGGGGGCTAGGCGAGCAGTACTTC; CDR3: CASSVVGGLGEQYF; size: once; D: .; J: TRBJ2-7; V: TRBV9
DNA: TGTGCCAGTAGTACCAAGCGACAGAACACTGAAGCTTTCTTT; CDR3: CASSTKRQNTEAFF; size: few; D: .; J: TRBJ1-1; V: TRBV19
DNA: TGTGCCAGCTCACCTACGGGGGGCCGATCCTATGGCTACACCTTC; CDR3: CASSPTGGRSYGYTF; size: .; D: .; J: TRBJ1-2; V: TRBV18
DNA: TGTGCCAGCAGCTTAGGAAAGGCCGGACAGGGGTTTTTCGATGAGCAGTTCTTC; CDR3: CASSLGKAGQGFFDEQFF; size: once; D: TRBD1; J: TRBJ2-1; V: TRBV7-2
DNA: TGCGCCAGCAGCCAAGATTGGGGGGACCGCGAAAAACTGTTTTTT; CDR3: CASSQDWGDREKLFF; size: .; D: .; J: TRBJ1-4; V: TRBV4-1
DNA: TGTGCCAGCAGCCCAAAGACCTTCCCCGGGGAGCTGTTTTTT; CDR3: CASSPKTFPGELFF; size: .; D: .; J: TRBJ2-2; V: TRBV28
DNA: TGTGCCTGGAGTGTGTTGGGAGGGGATGAAAAACTGTTTTTT; CDR3: CAWSVLGGDEKLFF; size: few; D: .; J: TRBJ1-4; V: TRBV30
DNA: TGTGCCTGGAGCCACAATGAGCAGTTCTTC; CDR3: CAWSHNEQFF; size: .; D: .; J: TRBJ2-1; V: TRBV30